The entry below gives a single T cell receptor beta chain sequence along with its context. RNA amounts of 0.5 to 1 ug underwent reverse transcription with random hexamers. With immunoSEQ multiplex PCR, TCR beta CDR3 was amplified across 54 Vbeta and 13 Jbeta. TCRdb redid the calling of the immunoSEQ multiplex PCR reads with MiXCR, one entry per CDR3 protein. Among roughly 130,000 distinct CDR3 sequences listed, about 95% were seen once. The data stem from a study of CD8 T cells in Susac syndrome. CDR1 and CDR2 from the germline V gene are MDHEN and SYDVKM. The trim removed 5 bases at V and 6 bases at J, leaving 8 bases unmatched. This CDR3 is built from 14 residues.

The rearrangement links TRBV28 to TRBJ2-3, with TRBD2 matching over 7 bases. Input material: CD4+ T cells from PBMCs. This receptor was identified in a human donor in good health. The CDR3, as DNA: TGTGCCAGCAGTCAGCAGCGGGATTGGGATACGCAGTATTTT. Translation gives CASSQQRDWDTQYF.